The clone carrying this T cell receptor beta chain occurred many times. Its antigen is as yet unknown. Unsorted bulk tissue of roughly 19-30 mg yielded co-extracted RNA and DNA. Patients' primary liver carcinoma was surgically resected. Uniformly, tumor samples exhibited a viable tumor cell fraction exceeding 85%. The data stem from a study of tumor-infiltrating lymphocytes in primary liver carcinoma. Study outcomes and limitations: It was in tumors, not blood, that the top-250-clone fraction was significantly higher (p = 0.039). Among the pair types, tumor region pairs showed more overlap than tumor-adjacent and tumor-blood pairs.

This CDR3 spans 15 amino acids. CDR1 and CDR2 (germline): MNHEY, SVGAGI. V was pared by 2 bases and J by 8 bases, with 16 bases between. Starting from 500 ng of total RNA, TCR beta cDNA was produced with a primer in the constant region. Libraries of TCR beta came from three nested multiplex PCR rounds with slightly modified ARM-PCR. Researchers ran the first two PCR rounds for roughly 10 cycles each with TRBV1-TRBV30 forward primers and a C-beta reverse primer. TCRdb passed the multiplex PCR reads through MiXCR, listing each CDR3 protein once. This sample has roughly 120,000 distinct CDR3 sequences, with around two thirds found just once.

This chain uses TRBV6-5 with TRBJ2-1; tentatively, D is TRBD2 (5 bases). The clonotype originates from a woman aged 60-75 years with primary liver carcinoma and hepatitis B virus infection. The specimen was liver tumor tissue from sampling region 1. Sample subset: tumor region T1, superior pole. CDR3 region: CASSYMSLGGDEQFF. In nucleotides, the CDR3 is TGTGCCAGCAGTTACATGAGTCTAGGAGGCGATGAGCAGTTCTTC.